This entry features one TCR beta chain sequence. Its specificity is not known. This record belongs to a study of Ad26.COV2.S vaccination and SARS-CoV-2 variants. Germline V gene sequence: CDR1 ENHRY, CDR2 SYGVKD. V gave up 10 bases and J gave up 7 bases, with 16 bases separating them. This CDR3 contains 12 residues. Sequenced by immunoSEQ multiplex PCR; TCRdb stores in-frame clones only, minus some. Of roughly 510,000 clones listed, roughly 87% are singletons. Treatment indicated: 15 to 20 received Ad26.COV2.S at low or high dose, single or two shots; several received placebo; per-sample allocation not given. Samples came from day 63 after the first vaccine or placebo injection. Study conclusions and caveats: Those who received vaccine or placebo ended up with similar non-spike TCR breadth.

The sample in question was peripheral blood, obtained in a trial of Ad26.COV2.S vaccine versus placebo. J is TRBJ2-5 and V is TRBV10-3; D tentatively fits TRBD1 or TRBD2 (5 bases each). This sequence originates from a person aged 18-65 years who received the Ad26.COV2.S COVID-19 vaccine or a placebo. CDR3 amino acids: CATRTGAGTQYF. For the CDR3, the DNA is TGTGCCACCCGCACAGGTGCGGGGACCCAGTACTTC.